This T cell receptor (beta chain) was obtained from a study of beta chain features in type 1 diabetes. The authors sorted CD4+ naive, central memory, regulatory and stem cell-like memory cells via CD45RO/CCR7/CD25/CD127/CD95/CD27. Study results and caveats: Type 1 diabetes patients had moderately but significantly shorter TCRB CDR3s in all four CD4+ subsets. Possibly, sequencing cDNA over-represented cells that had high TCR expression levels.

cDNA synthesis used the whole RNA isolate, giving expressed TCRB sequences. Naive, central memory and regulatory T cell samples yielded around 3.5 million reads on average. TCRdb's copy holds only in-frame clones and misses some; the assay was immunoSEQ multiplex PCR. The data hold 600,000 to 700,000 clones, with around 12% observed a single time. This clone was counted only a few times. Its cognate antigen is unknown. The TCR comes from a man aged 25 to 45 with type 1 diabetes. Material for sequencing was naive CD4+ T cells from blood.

The CDR3 bases are TGCGCCAGCAGCGACGGAGACGGGTACCCCCTCCACTTT. Translation gives CASSDGDGYPLHF. The V call is TRBV5-1, the J call TRBJ1-6; D unclear. The CDR3 extends over 13 amino acids. V was trimmed by 4 bases and J by 13 bases, leaving 15 bases between them. Germline assignment: CDR1 SGHRS and CDR2 YFSETQ.